One and the same sample provided the 27 T cell receptor beta chains below, sequenced in a study of T cell changes during pregnancy in multiple sclerosis. This table comes from immunoSEQ multiplex PCR, and its TCRdb copy is limited to in-frame clones, with some not included. The sample includes tens of thousands of clones, about 90% seen only once; the top ten take 0.15% to 0.2%. Sample: CD4+ T cells from peripheral blood mononuclear cells, taken after pregnancy. These receptors came from a female donor in good health, enrolled as a control in a pregnancy study.

The chain carries TRBV19 and TRBJ2-3, with D perhaps TRBD1 (6 bases). Trimming cost V 10 bases and J 2 bases, with 19 bases left between them. Germline CDR1 reads LNHDA; CDR2 reads SQIVND (reference sequence). This CDR3 is 15 amino acids long. This CDR3 is CATRLDRPSTDTQYF. CDR3 nucleotides: TGTGCCACCAGGCTCGACAGGCCCTCCACAGATACGCAGTATTTT.

This clone was picked up a small number of times. This chain connects TRBV7-8 to TRBJ1-6; 9 nucleotides agree with TRBD1. The germline V gene has CDR1 SGHVS and CDR2 FQNEAQ. V was clipped by 5 bases and J by 10 bases; unmatched bases: 6. This CDR3 spans 14 amino acids. The CDR3 region has the DNA TGTGCCAGCAGCCCAGGGACAGGGACCTCACCCCTCCACTTT. This encodes CASSPGTGTSPLHF.

The chain is built from TRBV2 and TRBJ2-3, with 14 bases fitting TRBD2. The CDR3 contains 18 residues. Per the germline V gene, CDR1 is SNHLY and CDR2 is FYNNEI. Trimming at V came to 6 bases and at J to 1 base, leaving 9 bases not matched to a gene. CDR3 amino acids: CASRRGGLAGGRTDTQYF. The CDR3 region has the DNA TGTGCCAGCAGAAGAGGTGGACTAGCGGGGGGACGCACAGATACGCAGTATTTT.

J is TRBJ2-7 and V is TRBV27; TRBD2 agrees at 7 bases. The germline V gene encodes CDR1 MNHEY and CDR2 SMNVEV (reference sequence). V was clipped by 5 bases and J by 1 base; unmatched bases: 8. This CDR3 is 15 amino acids long. The CDR3 DNA sequence: TGTGCCAGCAGTCGGCGTCTAGCGGATTCCTACGAGCAGTACTTC. It yields the protein CASSRRLADSYEQYF.

The genes are TRBV4-1 and TRBJ1-1; D may be TRBD1 (6 bases). Germline CDR1 and CDR2: MGHRA and YSYEKL. The CDR3 has 17 amino acids. V was trimmed by 1 base and J by 3 bases, leaving 18 bases between them. The CDR3 spells CASSQGRGGRVDTEAFF. The CDR3 region has the DNA TGCGCCAGCAGCCAAGGTAGGGGGGGAAGGGTGGACACTGAAGCTTTCTTT.

The chain employs TRBV27 and TRBJ1-1; a weak D match, TRBD1 (5 bases). The CDR3 sequence is 14 residues long. The germline V gene has CDR1 MNHEY and CDR2 SMNVEV (reference sequence). The V end was cut by 4 bases, the J end by 6 bases, with 15 bases between. In DNA, the CDR3 is TGTGCCAGCAGTTCGGACATTAGATGGGCTGAAGCTTTCTTT. It codes for CASSSDIRWAEAFF.

The genes are TRBV28 and TRBJ2-7; D is perhaps TRBD1 (6 bases). Germline CDR1 and CDR2: MDHEN and SYDVKM. This CDR3 spans 13 amino acids. Trimming took off 7 bases at V and 3 bases at J, with 13 bases between the two ends. CDR3 residues: CASNSGGNYEQYF. The CDR3 nucleotides are TGTGCCAGCAATAGTGGGGGCAACTACGAGCAGTACTTC.

As concerns this clone: Distinct nucleotide sequences in the sample also encode this CDR3. V gene TRBV28 combines with J gene TRBJ1-6, with D possibly TRBD1 on 5 matching bases. This CDR3 is built from 15 residues. Trimming pared 2 bases from V and 4 bases from J, leaving 9 bases between. In germline, CDR1 is MDHEN, CDR2 SYDVKM. The CDR3 coding sequence is TGTGCCAGCAGTTTAAGCAGACAGTATAATTCACCCCTCCACTTT. As protein: CASSLSRQYNSPLHF. Complete variable domain (other parts from reference TRBV28 and TRBJ1-6): DVKVTQSSRYLVKRTGEKVFLECVQDMDHENMFWYRQDPGLGLRLIYFSYDVKMKEKGDIPEGYSVSREKKERFSLILESASTNQTSMYLCASSLSRQYNSPLHFGNGTRLTVT.

This clone came up once. V and J are TRBV7-3 and TRBJ2-1; 9 bases are shared with TRBD2. The CDR3 runs to 12 residues. Germline V gives CDR1 SGHTA, CDR2 FQGTGA. Trimming at V came to 5 bases and at J to 10 bases, leaving 3 bases not matched to a gene. Here the CDR3 DNA reads TGTGCCAGCAGCCGCGGGGGGGAAGAGCAGTTCTTC. As protein: CASSRGGEEQFF.

The genes are TRBV7-9 and TRBJ1-5; D is unresolved. This CDR3 is built from 13 residues. V lost 3 bases to trimming and J lost 3 bases, with 6 bases between them. Germline V lookup: CDR1 SEHNR, CDR2 FQNEAQ (reference sequence). This CDR3 is CASSFGNNQPQHF. The DNA for the CDR3 is TGTGCCAGCAGCTTCGGGAACAATCAGCCCCAGCATTTT.

The chain combines TRBV28 with TRBJ2-2; the D is unclear. V was clipped by 3 bases and J by 6 bases, with 20 bases between them. Germline assignment: CDR1 MDHEN and CDR2 SYDVKM. The CDR3 is 17 residues long. The chain's CDR3 is CASSFVGGMGLAGELFF. The CDR3 region has the DNA TGTGCCAGCAGTTTTGTCGGTGGTATGGGTCTAGCCGGGGAGCTGTTTTTT.

The chain uses TRBV7-3 and TRBJ2-5, with D perhaps matching TRBD2 (5 bases). This CDR3 has 15 amino acids. V shed 5 bases and J shed 4 bases, with 17 bases lying between them. Germline CDR1 and CDR2: SGHTA and FQGTGA. The CDR3 is CASSPLAVRGETQYF. The CDR3 DNA sequence: TGTGCCAGCAGCCCCCTGGCGGTACGGGGAGAGACCCAGTACTTC.

This chain joins TRBV19 and TRBJ1-4; D is unresolved. Germline values: CDR1 LNHDA, CDR2 SQIVND (reference sequence). Trimming cost V 5 bases and J 2 bases, with 12 bases left between them. CDR3 size: 15 residues. CDR3 nucleotide sequence: TGTGCCAGTAGTCCAATCGCGTGGACTAATGAAAAACTGTTTTTT. Its protein product is CASSPIAWTNEKLFF.

The rearrangement uses TRBV11-3 and TRBJ2-5; D perhaps matches TRBD1 (5 bases). Deletions cut 5 bases from V and 4 bases from J, with 11 bases between. The germline gives CDR1 SGHNT, CDR2 YENEEA. The CDR3 loop spans 13 amino acids. The CDR3 DNA is TGTGCCAGCAGCAATACAGGAGCAGAGACCCAGTACTTC. Residues: CASSNTGAETQYF.

V is TRBV19 and J is TRBJ1-6, with a possible D match to TRBD1 (6 bases). The V gene lost 5 bases and the J gene lost 6 bases, with 17 bases spanning the gap. CDR1 and CDR2 from the germline V gene are LNHDA and SQIVND (reference sequence). The CDR3 runs to 16 residues. The CDR3 here is CASSSLERGANSPLHF. The CDR3, as DNA: TGTGCCAGTAGTTCCCTAGAGCGGGGGGCTAATTCACCCCTCCACTTT.

The chain has TRBV5-1 and TRBJ2-1; 12 bases are shared with TRBD2. The CDR3 loop spans 19 amino acids. Trimming took 4 bases from V and 1 from J; bases not matched to a gene: 12. The germline V gene has CDR1 SGHRS and CDR2 YFSETQ. As DNA, the CDR3 is TGCGCCAGCAGCCCTAGACTAGCGGGGGTATACGGATCCTACAATGAGCAGTTCTTC. It specifies CASSPRLAGVYGSYNEQFF.

V usage is TRBV14 and J usage is TRBJ1-3; no clear D. The CDR3 is 16 amino acids. V was trimmed by 2 bases and J by 0 bases, leaving 11 bases between them. The germline gives CDR1 SGHDN, CDR2 FVKESK. The CDR3 nucleotides read TGTGCCAGCAGCCAACATGCCAGAACCTCTGGAAACACCATATATTTT. It translates to CASSQHARTSGNTIYF. Full variable domain (outside the CDR3, taken from reference TRBV14 and TRBJ1-3): EAGVTQFPSHSVIEKGQTVTLRCDPISGHDNLYWYRRVMGKEIKFLLHFVKESKQDESGMPNNRFLAERTGGTYSTLKVQPAELEDSGVYFCASSQHARTSGNTIYFGEGSWLTVV.

For the CDR3, the DNA is TGTGCCAGCCATAACAGGAATAGGGTGGCTTTCTTT. Translation: CASHNRNRVAFF. The genes are TRBV28 and TRBJ1-1, with TRBD1 as a possible D gene (5 bases). The V end lost 8 bases, the J end lost 11 bases, and 18 bases lay between the germline ends. Germline V gene sequence: CDR1 MDHEN, CDR2 SYDVKM. There are 12 residues in the CDR3. The variable domain in full, with the rest retrieved from reference TRBV28 and TRBJ1-1, is DVKVTQSSRYLVKRTGEKVFLECVQDMDHENMFWYRQDPGLGLRLIYFSYDVKMKEKGDIPEGYSVSREKKERFSLILESASTNQTSMYLCASHNRNRVAFFGQGTRLTVV.

The CDR3 DNA follows: TGTGCCAGCAGTTACGAGTACAATGAGCAGTTCTTC. As protein: CASSYEYNEQFF. The chain is built from TRBV6-6 and TRBJ2-1; D is unclear. The CDR3 is made up of 12 amino acids. The V and J ends lost 2 bases and 4 bases respectively, with 3 bases between them. The germline V gene encodes CDR1 MNHNY and CDR2 SVGAGI (reference sequence).

V gene TRBV5-5 combines with J gene TRBJ1-2, with 7 bases aligning to TRBD1. Germline trimming cut 6 bases from V and 6 bases from J; bases unmatched to any gene: 14. The CDR3 has 15 residues. Germline V gene data show CDR1 as SGHKS and CDR2 as YYEKEE (reference sequence). In DNA, the CDR3 is TGTGCCAGCACCCTGTCCTCAAAGGGGGCTCATGGCTACACCTTC. Translated: CASTLSSKGAHGYTF.

The V and J genes are TRBV7-6 and TRBJ1-5, with D maybe TRBD1 (6 bases). The germline V and J ends were trimmed by 5 bases and 4 bases, with 9 bases remaining between them. Germline V gives CDR1 SGHVS, CDR2 FNYEAQ. The CDR3 consists of 13 residues. CDR3: CASSPGVNQPQHF. CDR3 nucleotides: TGTGCCAGCAGCCCAGGGGTAAATCAGCCCCAGCATTTT.

The chain employs TRBV29-1 and TRBJ2-7, with 8 bases aligning to TRBD1. This CDR3 spans 14 amino acids. Germline CDR1 SQVTM, CDR2 ANQGSEA. After removal of 6 bases from V and 0 bases from J, the junction contained 7 bases not matched to a gene. The CDR3 sequence is CSVGGQGSSYEQYF. The CDR3 DNA follows: TGCAGCGTAGGCGGACAGGGCAGCTCCTACGAGCAGTACTTC.

This chain uses TRBV12-5 with TRBJ2-2, with 7 bases that match TRBD2. Germline CDR1 LGHNT, CDR2 FRNRAP. This CDR3 contains 14 residues. After removal of 2 bases from V and 6 bases from J, the junction contained 3 bases not matched to a gene. CDR3 sequence: CASGLMGGAGELFF. The CDR3 DNA reads as TGTGCTAGTGGTTTGATGGGGGGGGCCGGGGAGCTGTTTTTT.

The chain recombines TRBV4-2 with TRBJ2-1; D gene ambiguous. CDR3 size: 15 residues. V was shortened by 4 bases and J by 0 bases, with 10 bases between the two germline ends. Germline CDR1 is LGHNA and CDR2 is YNFKEQ. This chain's CDR3 is CASSPQRSSYNEQFF. In DNA, the CDR3 is TGTGCCAGCAGCCCTCAGCGTAGCTCCTACAATGAGCAGTTCTTC.

The rearrangement links TRBV9 to TRBJ2-3, with D possibly being TRBD2 (5 bases). The CDR3 is 15 amino acids. Germline V gives CDR1 SGDLS, CDR2 YYNGEE. Trimming removed 4 bases from V and 0 bases from J, with 12 bases in between. CDR3 DNA: TGTGCCAGCAGCCCAACTAGACTCAGCACAGATACGCAGTATTTT. Translating it yields CASSPTRLSTDTQYF.

The table lists this clone with a count of one. The gene calls are TRBV4-1 and TRBJ1-4; tentatively, D is TRBD1 (6 bases). Trimming shortened V by 0 bases and J by 1 base, and 9 bases separated the two germline ends. Germline V CDR1 and CDR2: MGHRA, YSYEKL. The CDR3 runs to 16 residues. The CDR3 sequence: CASSQDQGRTNEKLFF. CDR3 sequence (DNA): TGCGCCAGCAGCCAAGATCAGGGGCGAACTAATGAAAAACTGTTTTTT.

V gene TRBV29-1 combines with J gene TRBJ2-5; D may be TRBD2 (6 bases). The CDR3 sequence is 14 residues long. Per germline, CDR1 SQVTM and CDR2 ANQGSEA. With 2 bases removed from V and 3 bases from J, the gap between germline ends came to 13 bases. Here the CDR3 DNA reads TGCAGCGTTGAAAAGCAGCGGGCTGAAGAGACCCAGTACTTC. Its translation is CSVEKQRAEETQYF.